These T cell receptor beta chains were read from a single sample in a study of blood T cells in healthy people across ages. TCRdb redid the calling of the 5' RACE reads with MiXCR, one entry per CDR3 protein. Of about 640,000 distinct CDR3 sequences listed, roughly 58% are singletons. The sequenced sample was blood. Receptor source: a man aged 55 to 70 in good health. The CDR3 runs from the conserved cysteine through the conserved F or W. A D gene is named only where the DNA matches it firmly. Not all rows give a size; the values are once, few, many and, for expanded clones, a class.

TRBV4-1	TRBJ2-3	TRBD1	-	TGCGCCAGCAGCCGCGACAGGGCCCCCACAGATACGCAGTATTTT	CASSRDRAPTDTQYF
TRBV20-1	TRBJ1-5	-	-	TGCAGTGCTAGAGGGGGAGGGGGGGGACAGCCCCAGCATTTT	CSARGGGGGQPQHF
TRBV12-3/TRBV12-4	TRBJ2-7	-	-	TGTGCCAGCAGTTTATACGGGCGGGGTTACTCCTACGAGCAGTACTTC	CASSLYGRGYSYEQYF
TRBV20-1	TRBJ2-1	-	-	TGCAGTGCCCTCCGCGGGGCCTACAATGAGCAGTTCTTC	CSALRGAYNEQFF
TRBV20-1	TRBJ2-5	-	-	TGCAGTGCTAGGGGGCAGGGGGGCCAAGAGACCCAGTACTTC	CSARGQGGQETQYF
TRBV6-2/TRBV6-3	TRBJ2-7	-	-	TGTGCCAGCAGTTACCGCCGGGGCTTGAGCTCCTACGAGCAGTACTTC	CASSYRRGLSSYEQYF
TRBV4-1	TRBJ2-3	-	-	TGCGCCAGCGGCCGTATAGGTAGCACAGATACGCAGTATTTT	CASGRIGSTDTQYF
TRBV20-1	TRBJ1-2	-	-	TGCAGTGCTGGTCCTTCCAAACAGGGCTCCGGCTATGGCTACACCTTC	CSAGPSKQGSGYGYTF
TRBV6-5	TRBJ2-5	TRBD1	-	TGTGCCAGCAGTTCAGCAGGGGGCCCACAAGAGACCCAGTACTTC	CASSSAGGPQETQYF
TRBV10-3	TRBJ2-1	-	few	TGTGCCATCACTAACCAAAATGAGCAGTTCTTC	CAITNQNEQFF
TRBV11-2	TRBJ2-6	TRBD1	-	TGTGCCAGCAGCTTGCAATATGGGACAGTGACCTCTGGGGCCAACGTCCTGACTTTC	CASSLQYGTVTSGANVLTF
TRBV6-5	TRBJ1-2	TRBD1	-	TGTGCCAGCAGATCGGACAGGGTAGGATATGGCTACACCTTC	CASRSDRVGYGYTF
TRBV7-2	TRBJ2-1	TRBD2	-	TGTGCCAGCAGCTTCGCAGCGGGGGGGCCGAGGGGCAATGAGCAGTTCTTC	CASSFAAGGPRGNEQFF
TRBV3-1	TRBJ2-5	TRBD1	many	TGTGCCAGCAGGGGGACAGCCTCTCATTCGGGGACCCAGTACTTC	CASRGTASHSGTQYF
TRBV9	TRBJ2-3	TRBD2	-	TGTGCCAGCAGCTCCCCGGGAGGGGCTTACACAGATACGCAGTATTTT	CASSSPGGAYTDTQYF
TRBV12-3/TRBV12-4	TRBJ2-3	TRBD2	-	TGTGCCAGCAGACCGACTAGCGGGGGAGGGAATACGCAGTATTTT	CASRPTSGGGNTQYF
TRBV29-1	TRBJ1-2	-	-	TGCAGCGACGTTGGGGGAGTGAATGGCTACACCTTC	CSDVGGVNGYTF